The 19 T cell receptor beta chains given below trace back to one sample, sequenced in a study of cytomegalovirus exposure and HLA in healthy donors. Primers included in the PCR were 60 Vbeta and 13 Jbeta primers. Generated by immunoSEQ multiplex PCR, the TCRdb table keeps only in-frame clones and is missing some. The data show 110,000 to 150,000 clones, roughly 70% seen once. Specimen: PBMCs. Every receptor here comes from a man younger than 35 in good health and CMV-seropositive.

The chain combines TRBV2 with TRBJ1-4; no firm D call. Germline V gene data show CDR1 as SNHLY and CDR2 as FYNNEI. V was pared by 5 bases and J by 3 bases, with 16 bases between. The CDR3 contains 16 residues. The CDR3 sequence: CASSTSFGSPNEKLFF. The DNA of the CDR3 is TGTGCCAGCAGTACTTCTTTTGGTAGCCCTAATGAAAAACTGTTTTTT.

The CDR3 sequence is CASRLREGGNTIYF. CDR3 in DNA: TGTGCCAGCAGATTGAGGGAAGGTGGAAACACCATATATTTT. V is TRBV6-5 and J is TRBJ1-3, with D unresolved. V lost 6 bases to trimming and J lost 3 bases, with 12 bases between them. The CDR3 runs to 14 residues. Germline CDR1 is MNHEY and CDR2 is SVGAGI.

The rearrangement joins TRBV4-2 to TRBJ2-7; possible D gene TRBD2, 6 bases. The ends were cut back, 7 bases at V and 0 bases at J, with 25 bases in the middle. CDR1 LGHNA and CDR2 YNFKEQ come from the germline V gene. This CDR3 contains 18 residues. The DNA of the CDR3 is TGTGCCAGCACCATACAACCGGTTGGGGGAGGCGGCTCCTACGAGCAGTACTTC. It encodes CASTIQPVGGGGSYEQYF.

This clone has just a few counts. The chain carries TRBV13 and TRBJ2-7; weak D call: TRBD1 (6 bases). In germline, CDR1 is PRHDT, CDR2 FYEKMQ (reference sequence). The CDR3 length is 14 residues. With 3 bases removed from V and 0 bases from J, the gap between germline ends came to 9 bases. CDR3 residues: CASSFDRSSYEQYF. DNA for the CDR3: TGTGCCAGCAGCTTCGACAGGAGCTCCTACGAGCAGTACTTC.

This chain connects TRBV7-2 to TRBJ2-3; the D is unclear. The V end lost 5 bases, the J end lost 0 bases, and 9 bases lay between the germline ends. Germline V gives CDR1 SGHTA, CDR2 FQGNSA. This CDR3 contains 14 residues. For the CDR3, the DNA is TGTGCCAGCAGCCCCACCAGTAGCACAGATACGCAGTATTTT. Its protein is CASSPTSSTDTQYF.

The chain is built from TRBV19 and TRBJ2-5; weak D call: TRBD2 (5 bases). Germline CDR1 reads LNHDA; CDR2 reads SQIVND (reference sequence). The CDR3 has 15 residues. V was shortened by 7 bases and J by 5 bases, with 20 bases between the two germline ends. In DNA form, the CDR3 reads TGTGCCAGTACCTACGCCGGCAGATCGGGGGAGACCCAGTACTTC. Its translation: CASTYAGRSGETQYF.

This chain links TRBV28 with TRBJ2-3; 7 bases fit TRBD2. V gave up 1 base and J gave up 2 bases; unmatched junction bases: 9. The germline V gene has CDR1 MDHEN and CDR2 SYDVKM. This CDR3 comprises 17 residues. The DNA of the CDR3 is TGTGCCAGCAGTTTATCCCCTGCGGGAGTTCACACAGATACGCAGTATTTT. This encodes CASSLSPAGVHTDTQYF.

V and J are TRBV19 and TRBJ1-5; D may be TRBD1 (6 bases). This CDR3 is built from 15 residues. From germline, CDR1 is LNHDA and CDR2 SQIVND (reference sequence). Trimming stripped 4 bases from V and 3 bases from J, with 13 bases between. The CDR3 DNA sequence: TGTGCCAGTAGTAAGACAGGCCTCCTCAATCAGCCCCAGCATTTT. It specifies CASSKTGLLNQPQHF.

This chain uses TRBV10-3 with TRBJ2-3; the match to TRBD2 covers 13 bases. The J segment lost 0 bases and the V segment lost 9 bases, leaving 3 bases of the junction unmatched. The CDR3 contains 15 residues. Germline values: CDR1 ENHRY, CDR2 SYGVKD. In DNA form, the CDR3 reads TGTGCCATTGGACTAGCGGGGGTTAGCACAGATACGCAGTATTTT. Translated, it gives CAIGLAGVSTDTQYF.

V usage is TRBV5-4 and J usage is TRBJ2-2; possible D gene TRBD1, 5 bases. There are 14 residues in the CDR3. Trimming took off 6 bases at V and 7 bases at J, with 16 bases between the two ends. Germline V gene lookup returns CDR1 SGHNT and CDR2 YYREEE (reference sequence). The CDR3 sequence: CASTSTALGGELFF. Here the CDR3 DNA reads TGTGCCAGCACCTCGACAGCACTGGGCGGGGAGCTGTTTTTT.

The chain uses TRBV29-1 and TRBJ2-5; the match to TRBD2 covers 9 bases. CDR3 length: 15 residues. Germline V lookup: CDR1 SQVTM, CDR2 ANQGSEA. V gave up 6 bases and J gave up 2 bases; unmatched junction bases: 10. CDR3 DNA: TGCAGCGTCCTCGGTACGACTAGCGGACAAGAGACCCAGTACTTC. It is translated as CSVLGTTSGQETQYF.

The chain carries TRBV2 and TRBJ2-2; 7 positions match TRBD1. The germline CDR1 and CDR2 sequences are SNHLY and FYNNEI. The V segment lost 9 bases and the J segment 1 base; nucleotides outside the gene matches: 5. The CDR3 is made up of 14 amino acids. The CDR3 reads CARETGKNTGELFF. CDR3 in DNA: TGTGCCAGGGAGACAGGGAAGAACACCGGGGAGCTGTTTTTT.

This chain connects TRBV2 to TRBJ2-7; 7 bases map to TRBD1. Germline V gives CDR1 SNHLY, CDR2 FYNNEI. The CDR3 runs to 13 residues. V gave up 5 bases and J gave up 3 bases; unmatched junction bases: 4. CDR3 sequence: CASSPDRVYEQYF. DNA for the CDR3: TGTGCCAGCAGTCCCGACAGGGTCTACGAGCAGTACTTC.

The genes are TRBV6-6 and TRBJ2-5; 8 nucleotides align to TRBD1. The end of the DNA is better explained by TRBJ2-7, so the J call may be wrong. The germline V gene encodes CDR1 MNHNY and CDR2 SVGAGI (reference sequence). The CDR3 sequence is 12 residues long. Written as DNA, the CDR3 is TGTGCCGGCGGACAGGGAACCTACGAGCAGTACTTC. Translating gives CAGGQGTYEQYF.

V and J are TRBV30 and TRBJ1-6; D possibly corresponds to TRBD1 (5 bases). Between the trimmed V and J ends, which lost 4 bases and 10 bases, there was a span of 17 bases. CDR1 and CDR2 (germline): GTSNPN, SVGIG (reference sequence). CDR3 length equals 14 residues. CDR3 bases: TGTGCCTGGACCACGGGCCCTCGGGGGTCACCCCTCCACTTT. This encodes CAWTTGPRGSPLHF.

This clone occurred once. This chain links TRBV6-1 with TRBJ1-6, with unresolved D. This CDR3 region has 17 residues. V lost 3 bases to trimming and J lost 7 bases, with 19 bases between them. Germline V gives CDR1 MNHNS, CDR2 SASEGT. The CDR3 region has the DNA TGTGCCAGCAGTGAGGGAGGTGGCAGATTGAGAAATTCACCCCTCCACTTT. It yields the protein CASSEGGGRLRNSPLHF.

This clone was observed once. The chain has TRBV7-2 and TRBJ2-5; 9 bases map to TRBD2. The J segment lost 5 bases and the V segment lost 0 bases, leaving 4 bases of the junction unmatched. CDR1 SGHTA and CDR2 FQGNSA come from the germline V gene. This CDR3 has 15 residues. The CDR3 region is CASSLALTSGETQYF. The DNA of the CDR3 is TGTGCCAGCAGCTTAGCGCTAACTAGCGGGGAGACCCAGTACTTC.

The chain recombines TRBV7-9 with TRBJ2-3; 8 bases map to TRBD1. V gave up 2 bases and J gave up 4 bases; unmatched junction bases: 17. CDR3 length equals 19 residues. Germline-derived CDR1 and CDR2 are SEHNR and FQNEAQ (reference sequence). The CDR3 DNA sequence: TGTGCCAGCAGCTTACCTCTGACAGGGGCGAGGGTAGACTCAGATACGCAGTATTTT. Protein: CASSLPLTGARVDSDTQYF.

This clone was picked up a small number of times. The CDR3 sequence: CASSLTGNLLGEQFF. For the CDR3, the DNA is TGTGCCAGCAGCCTTACAGGGAATCTACTCGGTGAGCAGTTCTTC. This chain uses TRBV11-3 with TRBJ2-1; D perhaps matches TRBD1 (6 bases). In germline, CDR1 is SGHNT, CDR2 YENEEA. V was cut by 5 bases and J by 9 bases, with 20 bases left in between. This CDR3 has 15 residues.